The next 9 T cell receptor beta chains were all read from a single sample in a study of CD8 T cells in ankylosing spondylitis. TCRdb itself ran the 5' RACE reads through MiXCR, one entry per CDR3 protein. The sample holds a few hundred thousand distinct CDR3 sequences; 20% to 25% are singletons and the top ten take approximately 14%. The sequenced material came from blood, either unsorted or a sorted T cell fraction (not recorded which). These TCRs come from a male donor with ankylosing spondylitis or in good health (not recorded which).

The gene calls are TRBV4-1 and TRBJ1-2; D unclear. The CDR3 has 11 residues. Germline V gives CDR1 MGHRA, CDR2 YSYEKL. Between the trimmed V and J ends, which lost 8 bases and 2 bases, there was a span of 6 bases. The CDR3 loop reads CASVGNYGYTF. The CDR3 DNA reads TGCGCCAGCGTCGGGAACTATGGCTACACCTTC.

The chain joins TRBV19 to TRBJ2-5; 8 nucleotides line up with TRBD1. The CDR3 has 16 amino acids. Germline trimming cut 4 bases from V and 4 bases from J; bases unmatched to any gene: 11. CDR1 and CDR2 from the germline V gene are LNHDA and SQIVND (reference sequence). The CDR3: CASSTEDREAGETQYF. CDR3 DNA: TGTGCCAGTAGTACCGAGGACAGGGAGGCTGGAGAGACCCAGTACTTC.

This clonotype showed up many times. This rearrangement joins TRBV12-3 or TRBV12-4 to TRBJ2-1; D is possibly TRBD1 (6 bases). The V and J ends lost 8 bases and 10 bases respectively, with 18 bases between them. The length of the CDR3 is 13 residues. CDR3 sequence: CASGRPGHREQFF. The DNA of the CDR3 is TGTGCCAGCGGGAGACCGGGACACCGAGAGCAGTTCTTC.

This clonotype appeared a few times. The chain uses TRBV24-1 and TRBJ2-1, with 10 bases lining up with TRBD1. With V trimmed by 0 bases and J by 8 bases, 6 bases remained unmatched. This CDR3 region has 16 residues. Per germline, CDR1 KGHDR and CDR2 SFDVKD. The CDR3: CATSDLGTGVKDEQFF. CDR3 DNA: TGTGCCACCAGTGATTTGGGGACAGGGGTGAAAGATGAGCAGTTCTTC.

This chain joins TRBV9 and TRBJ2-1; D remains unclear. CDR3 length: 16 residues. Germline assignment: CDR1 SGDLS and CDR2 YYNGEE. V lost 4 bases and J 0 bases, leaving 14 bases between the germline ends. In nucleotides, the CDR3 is TGTGCCAGCAGCCTTTACGCCCTCAGCTCCTACAATGAGCAGTTCTTC. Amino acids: CASSLYALSSYNEQFF.

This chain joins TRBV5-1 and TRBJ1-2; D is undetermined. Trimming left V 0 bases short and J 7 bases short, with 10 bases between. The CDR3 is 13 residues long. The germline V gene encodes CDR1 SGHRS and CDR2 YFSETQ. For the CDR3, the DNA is TGCGCCAGCAGCTTGGAAGCGGGAGGTGGCTACACCTTC. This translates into CASSLEAGGGYTF.

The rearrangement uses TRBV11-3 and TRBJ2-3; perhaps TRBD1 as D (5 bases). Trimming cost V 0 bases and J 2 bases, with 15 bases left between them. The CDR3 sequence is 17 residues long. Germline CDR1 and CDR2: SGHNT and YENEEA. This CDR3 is CASSLDESSGNTDTQYF. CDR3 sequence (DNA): TGTGCCAGCAGCTTAGATGAGTCGTCAGGGAACACAGATACGCAGTATTTT.

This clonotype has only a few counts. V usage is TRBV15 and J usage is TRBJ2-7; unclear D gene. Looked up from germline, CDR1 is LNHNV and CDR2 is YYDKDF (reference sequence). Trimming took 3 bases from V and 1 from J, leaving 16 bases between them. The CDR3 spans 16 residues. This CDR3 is CATSSPGLGSSYEQYF. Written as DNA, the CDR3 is TGTGCCACCAGCAGCCCTGGGCTAGGCAGTTCCTACGAGCAGTACTTC.

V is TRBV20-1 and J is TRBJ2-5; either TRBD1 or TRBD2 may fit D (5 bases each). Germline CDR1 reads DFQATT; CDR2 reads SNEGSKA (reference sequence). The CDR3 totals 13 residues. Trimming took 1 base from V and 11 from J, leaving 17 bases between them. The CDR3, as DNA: TGCAGTGCTAGAGCGCAGGCCGACGGGGCTCAGTACTTC. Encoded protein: CSARAQADGAQYF.